These T cell receptor beta chains were read from a single sample in a study of T cell repertoires in cytomegalovirus infection. TCRdb recomputed calls from the reads with MiXCR, one row per CDR3 protein. Among about a million distinct CDR3 sequences, 30% to 40% were seen once, and the ten largest hold about an eighth. Antigens of these TCRs are unknown. Sequenced material: cultured CD8+ T cells from PBMCs, taken from culture after CMV antigen stimulation. The receptors were gathered from a human donor in good health (CMV status not recorded). Some clones in this sample may be carry-over from other donors' samples. Both conserved end residues are part of each CDR3. The D gene is left open where the match is weak. Rows may omit the clone size; those that give it use once, few, many or a size class.

d_call | j_call | v_call | clone_size | cdr3_nt | cdr3_aa
. | TRBJ2-2 | TRBV6-2/TRBV6-3 | . | TGTGCCAGCACCTCCACCAGTCCCGGGGAGCTGTTTTTT | CASTSTSPGELFF
. | TRBJ2-2 | TRBV27 | many | TGTGCCAGCAGTTTGGGGGCCGCCACCGGGGAGCTGTTTTTT | CASSLGAATGELFF
. | TRBJ1-5 | TRBV7-9 | few | TGTGCCAGCAGCTTAGCGGCAGGGTGGCAGCCCCAGCATTTT | CASSLAAGWQPQHF
TRBD2 | TRBJ2-1 | TRBV27 | few | TGTGCCAGCAGTTTTAGCGGGCCGGGCAATGAGCAGTTCTTC | CASSFSGPGNEQFF
. | TRBJ2-2 | TRBV12-3/TRBV12-4 | . | TGTGCCAGCAGTTTACTGGGGCCGGACACCGGGGAGCTGTTTTTT | CASSLLGPDTGELFF
. | TRBJ2-1 | TRBV19 | few | TGTGCCAGTAGTATTGTCTGGGGCTCCTACAATGAGCAGTTCTTC | CASSIVWGSYNEQFF
. | TRBJ1-5 | TRBV12-3/TRBV12-4 | . | TGTGCCAGCAGTTTAGACAGGGAAGTGGGTCAGCCCCAGCATTTT | CASSLDREVGQPQHF
. | TRBJ1-4 | TRBV4-3 | . | TGCGCCAGCAGCCAAGATCTCGGGAGGCGGAATGAAAAACTGTTTTTT | CASSQDLGRRNEKLFF
. | TRBJ2-7 | TRBV6-6 | . | TGTGCCAGCAGTTACGCCTACAGGGATCCCTACGAGCAGTACTTC | CASSYAYRDPYEQYF
. | TRBJ2-2 | TRBV2 | many | TGTGCCAGCAGCGCCGGGGCAAACACCGGGGAGCTGTTTTTT | CASSAGANTGELFF
. | TRBJ2-5 | TRBV12-3/TRBV12-4 | many | TGTGCCAGCAGCTTGGGCCTGTACCAAGAGACCCAGTACTTC | CASSLGLYQETQYF
. | TRBJ1-1 | TRBV27 | . | TGTGTCAGCAGTCACACAGGGTCGGCTACGAACACTGAAGCTTTCTTT | CVSSHTGSATNTEAFF
TRBD2 | TRBJ2-3 | TRBV11-2 | few | TGTGCCAGCAGCTCCGCTAGCGGGGGAGCTAGCACAGATACGCAGTATTTT | CASSSASGGASTDTQYF
. | TRBJ1-5 | TRBV9 | . | TGTGCCAGCAGCTTGTGGCGTCCAGGGAGCAATCAGCCCCAGCATTTT | CASSLWRPGSNQPQHF
. | TRBJ1-2 | TRBV7-2 | . | TGTGCCAGCTTGGGGCCTCCTAACTATGGCTACACCTTC | CASLGPPNYGYTF
. | TRBJ2-1 | TRBV12-3/TRBV12-4 | few | TGTGCCAGCAGTTCCGGTTTTCATGAGCAGTTCTTC | CASSSGFHEQFF
. | TRBJ1-1 | TRBV7-9 | . | TGTCCCAGCAGCTTAGGGGGGGCGGCTGAAGCTTTCTTT | CPSSLGGAAEAFF
TRBD1 | TRBJ1-2 | TRBV27 | . | TGTGCCAGCAGTTTAAGAGTCGGGACAGGGGGCCATGGCTACACCTTC | CASSLRVGTGGHGYTF
TRBD1 | TRBJ2-3 | TRBV10-3 | . | TGTGCCATCAGTGAGAGTTACAGGGGTGTCACAGATACGCAGTATTTT | CAISESYRGVTDTQYF
. | TRBJ2-6 | TRBV5-1 | few | TGCGCCAGCAGCGTGGTTGGCCTTAAACCCTCTGGGGCCAACGTCCTGACTTTC | CASSVVGLKPSGANVLTF
. | TRBJ1-1 | TRBV27 | . | TGTGCCAGCAGTTATTCTTCAGCATACACTGAAGCTTTCTTT | CASSYSSAYTEAFF
. | TRBJ2-1 | TRBV19 | . | TGTGCCAGTATCGGCCGGATTTACAATGAGCAGTTCTTC | CASIGRIYNEQFF
. | TRBJ2-1 | TRBV9 | few | TGTGCCAGCAGCGTAGGGCGGTCCGATGAGCAGTTCTTC | CASSVGRSDEQFF
TRBD1 | TRBJ2-1 | TRBV5-1 | few | TGCGCCAGCAACCCACCGTGGGACAGGGGTCGCCATGAGCAGTTCTTC | CASNPPWDRGRHEQFF
. | TRBJ1-1 | TRBV19 | . | TGTGCCAGTAGTATTTCTGGACGGACTGAAGCTTTCTTT | CASSISGRTEAFF
TRBD2 | TRBJ2-3 | TRBV4-1 | . | TGCGCCAGCAGCCCCACCGGGGGGAGGACAGATACGCAGTATTTT | CASSPTGGRTDTQYF
. | TRBJ1-2 | TRBV7-9 | many | TGTGCCAGCAGCTTAGGGGGCCCAGGGAGAGGCTACACCTTC | CASSLGGPGRGYTF
. | TRBJ2-3 | TRBV7-8 | . | TGTGCCAGCAGCACTCCCTTAGGGGGGGCTACAGATACGCAGTATTTT | CASSTPLGGATDTQYF
. | TRBJ2-6 | TRBV7-6 | many | TGTGCCAGCAGCTTAGTAGACAGTGCTCCTTCTGGGGCCAACGTCCTGACTTTC | CASSLVDSAPSGANVLTF
TRBD1 | TRBJ1-2 | TRBV4-1 | . | TGCGCCAGCAGGGCCGGGACAGGGGGCTATGGCTACACCTTC | CASRAGTGGYGYTF
. | TRBJ2-7 | TRBV7-9 | many | TGTGCCAGCACCCCTGTGGTGGGTCCTGCCTACGAGCAGTACTTC | CASTPVVGPAYEQYF
. | TRBJ2-5 | TRBV6-5 | few | TGTGCCAGCAGCATCACCTCATCCACAGGGTTGAGGGGAGAGACCCAGTACTTC | CASSITSSTGLRGETQYF
TRBD1 | TRBJ1-5 | TRBV7-9 | . | TGTGCCAGCAGCTCCCAGGGGGGCAATCAGCCCCAGCATTTT | CASSSQGGNQPQHF
TRBD1 | TRBJ2-1 | TRBV28 | . | TGTGCCAGCAGTTTCCGTTCAGGGGGTCGGGAGCAGTTCTTC | CASSFRSGGREQFF
. | TRBJ2-2 | TRBV12-3/TRBV12-4 | many | TGTGCCAGCACCCTTTGGAGAAGGACGAACACCGGGGAGCTGTTTTTT | CASTLWRRTNTGELFF
. | TRBJ2-1 | TRBV6-5 | few | TGTGCCAGCAGTTACTCGGGACCCTCCTACAATGAGCAGTTCTTC | CASSYSGPSYNEQFF
. | TRBJ2-2 | TRBV4-1 | once | TGCGCCAGCAGCCAAGTGGGCGGGTTAGCCAGGGGGGGCACCGGGGAGCTGTTTTTT | CASSQVGGLARGGTGELFF
. | TRBJ1-1 | TRBV27 | few | TGTGCCAGCAGTTTATACGGGCACATGAACACTGAAGCTTTCTTT | CASSLYGHMNTEAFF
. | TRBJ2-1 | TRBV2 | . | TGTGCCAGCAGTGAAACAGGGCTTTTTTTAGGGTATCGGTCCTACAATGAGCAGTTCTTC | CASSETGLFLGYRSYNEQFF
TRBD1 | TRBJ1-5 | TRBV6-1 | few | TGTGCCAGCAGTGAAGGCTTAGGACAGGGGACGGGCAATCAGCCCCAGCATTTT | CASSEGLGQGTGNQPQHF
. | TRBJ2-1 | TRBV7-9 | . | TGTGCCAGCAGCTTAGTGCCGACTAGCTCCTACAATGAGCAGTTCTTC | CASSLVPTSSYNEQFF
. | TRBJ2-1 | TRBV11-3 | few | TGTGCCAGCAGCTTGGGTATAGGGGACAATGAGCAGTTCTTC | CASSLGIGDNEQFF
. | TRBJ2-5 | TRBV12-3/TRBV12-4 | . | TGTGCCAGCACAGAGCCGGGGTGGGAGACCCAGTACTTC | CASTEPGWETQYF
. | TRBJ1-5 | TRBV6-1 | . | TGTGCCAGCAGTGAAGAGGACAGAAGGAAGAATCAGCCCCAGCATTTT | CASSEEDRRKNQPQHF
. | TRBJ2-7 | TRBV7-9 | few | TGTGCCAGCAGCTCGGCCTTACGGGACAAGTACGAGCAGTACTTC | CASSSALRDKYEQYF
. | TRBJ1-5 | TRBV15 | many | TGTGCCACCAGCAGAGATGAAATCAGAGCTCAGCCCCAGCATTTT | CATSRDEIRAQPQHF
. | TRBJ1-2 | TRBV29-1 | . | TGCAGCGTTGGCAGGGCGAAAGGCTACACCTTC | CSVGRAKGYTF
. | TRBJ2-1 | TRBV5-5 | many | TGTGCCAGCAGCTTGATCCGGGAGCTCTACAATGAGCAGTTCTTC | CASSLIRELYNEQFF
TRBD1 | TRBJ1-1 | TRBV29-1 | . | TGCAGCGTTGAACAGGGGGCCTTCACTGAAGCTTTCTTT | CSVEQGAFTEAFF
TRBD1 | TRBJ1-1 | TRBV3-1 | . | TGTGCCAGCAGCCACACCGGACAGGGCGGGCGGTGGGTCTTT | CASSHTGQGGRWVF
. | TRBJ2-2 | TRBV7-8 | few | TGTGCCAGCAGCTTAAGGCCCCCGGTTAGATCGGACACCGGGGAGCTGTTTTTT | CASSLRPPVRSDTGELFF
TRBD2 | TRBJ2-1 | TRBV6-1 | many | TGTGCCAGCAGTGAACCCCGACTAGCGGGGGTCAATGAGCAGTTCTTC | CASSEPRLAGVNEQFF
TRBD1 | TRBJ2-1 | TRBV19 | . | TGTGCCAGTGCCGACAGGGTAGCCTACAATGAGCAGTTCTTC | CASADRVAYNEQFF
. | TRBJ2-2 | TRBV5-6 | few | TGTGCCAGCACCCATCGGCAGATGGCCGACACCGGGGAGCTGTTTTTT | CASTHRQMADTGELFF
. | TRBJ2-1 | TRBV7-3 | few | TGTGCCAGCAGCTTAAGTCGAGGCGGGCGTCATGAGCAGTTCTTC | CASSLSRGGRHEQFF
. | TRBJ2-4 | TRBV27 | . | TGTGCCAGCAGCGATTTTGCAAACATTCAGTACTTC | CASSDFANIQYF
TRBD1 | TRBJ2-2 | TRBV7-9 | few | TGTGCCAGCAGCTCCGACACAGGGGGCACCGGGGAGCTGTTTTTT | CASSSDTGGTGELFF
. | TRBJ2-5 | TRBV10-3 | . | TGTGCCATCAAGGGGGGGGGGCAAGAGACCCAGTACTTC | CAIKGGGQETQYF